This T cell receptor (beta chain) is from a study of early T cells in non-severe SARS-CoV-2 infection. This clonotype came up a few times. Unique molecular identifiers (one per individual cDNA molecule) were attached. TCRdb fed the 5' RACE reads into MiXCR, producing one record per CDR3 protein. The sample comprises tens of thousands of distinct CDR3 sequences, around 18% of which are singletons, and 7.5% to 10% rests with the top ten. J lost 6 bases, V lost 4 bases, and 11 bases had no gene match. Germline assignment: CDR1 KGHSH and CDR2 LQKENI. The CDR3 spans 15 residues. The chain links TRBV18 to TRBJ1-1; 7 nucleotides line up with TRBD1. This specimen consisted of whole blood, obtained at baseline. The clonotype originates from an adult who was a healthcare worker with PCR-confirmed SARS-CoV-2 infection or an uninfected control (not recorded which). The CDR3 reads CASSQGQTKVAEAFF. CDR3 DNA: TGTGCCAGCTCACAGGGACAGACCAAAGTAGCTGAAGCTTTCTTT.